These 28 T cell receptor beta chains were sequenced from one sample in a study of post-analysis software for immune sequencing data. Findings of the study overall: Patients carried roughly 5 TRBV segments more frequently than controls did, and TRBV5-6, TRBV5-1 and TRBV20-1 were among them.

Built from TCR beta cDNA, the libraries had unique molecular identifiers in them. From the PCR reads, TCRdb called clonotypes with MiXCR, one entry per CDR3 protein. The sample includes approximately 400,000 distinct CDR3 sequences, approximately 33% of them seen just once. For these TCRs, the target antigens are not known. Material: blood. The receptors stem from a girl aged 5 to 17 with multiple sclerosis.

The chain uses TRBV29-1 and TRBJ1-1, with 7 bases that match TRBD1. V was clipped by 3 bases and J by 5 bases; unmatched bases: 24. This CDR3 has 19 amino acids. The germline CDR1 and CDR2 sequences are SQVTM and ANQGSEA. The CDR3 DNA is TGCAGCGTTGACTCGCACGAGGGGCAAGGGGGCGCGTCGTGGACTGAAGCTTTCTTT. It specifies CSVDSHEGQGGASWTEAFF.

The chain recombines TRBV12-3 or TRBV12-4 with TRBJ1-2; D gene uncertain. Trimming left V 3 bases short and J 6 bases short, with 11 bases between. The CDR3 is 13 residues long. CDR3 bases: TGTGCCAGCAGTTTTAAGGATAGGGATGGCTACACCTTC. Translated, it gives CASSFKDRDGYTF.

This clonotype was seen only a few times. J is TRBJ2-3 and V is TRBV7-2; TRBD2 matches 7 bases. CDR1 SGHTA and CDR2 FQGNSA come from the germline V gene. The junction had 6 bases not matched to a gene; V was cut back by 1 base and J by 2 bases. The CDR3 runs to 16 residues. The CDR3 coding sequence is TGTGCCAGCAGCTTAGGGGGCGGGGGTACCACAGATACGCAGTATTTT. Its translation is CASSLGGGGTTDTQYF.

This clonotype was counted once. This rearrangement joins TRBV5-1 to TRBJ2-4; a weak D match, TRBD2 (5 bases). The CDR3 is made up of 15 amino acids. CDR1 and CDR2 from the germline V gene are SGHRS and YFSETQ. V was pared by 7 bases and J by 3 bases, with 17 bases between. DNA of the CDR3: TGCGCCAGCCGGAACGGGGATCCTTACAAAAACATTCAGTACTTC. Translating it yields CASRNGDPYKNIQYF.

This clonotype was seen a handful of times. The rearrangement links TRBV6-6 to TRBJ2-3; tentatively, D is TRBD1 (5 bases). CDR1 and CDR2 (germline): MNHNY, SVGAGI (reference sequence). The CDR3 runs to 14 residues. V shed 6 bases and J shed 0 bases, with 10 bases lying between them. CDR3 nucleotide sequence: TGTGCCAGCAGACAGACAGCTAGCACAGATACGCAGTATTTT. This encodes CASRQTASTDTQYF.

This clonotype has just one count. The rearrangement joins TRBV12-3 or TRBV12-4 to TRBJ1-5; D is undetermined. This CDR3 has 12 residues. Deletions cut 6 bases from V and 8 bases from J, with 11 bases between. The DNA for the CDR3 is TGTGCCAGCAGCCCCTTTGGGGAGCCCCAGCATTTT. Protein product: CASSPFGEPQHF.

This chain links TRBV29-1 with TRBJ1-4; D remains ambiguous. V shed 7 bases and J shed 4 bases, with 10 bases lying between them. Germline CDR1 reads SQVTM; CDR2 reads ANQGSEA. This CDR3 is 12 amino acids long. DNA of the CDR3: TGCAGCGCCCTCGGGTATAATGAAAAACTGTTTTTT. Its translation: CSALGYNEKLFF. Supplemented by reference TRBV29-1 and TRBJ1-4, the full variable domain reads SAVISQKPSRDICQRGTSLTIQCQVDSQVTMMFWYRQQPGQSLTLIATANQGSEATYESGFVIDKFPISRPNLTFSTLTVSNMSPEDSSIYLCSALGYNEKLFFGSGTQLSVL.

In its sample, this clonotype was seen a few times. The V and J genes are TRBV12-3 or TRBV12-4 and TRBJ1-2; D call uncertain. The V gene lost 10 bases and the J gene lost 3 bases, with 15 bases spanning the gap. This CDR3 is 13 amino acids long. CDR3 protein: CAILSFEDYGYTF. The CDR3 bases are TGTGCCATCCTGTCCTTTGAGGACTATGGCTACACCTTC.

This clonotype was observed many times. This chain uses TRBV20-1 with TRBJ2-7; D is uncertain. The CDR3 runs to 16 residues. Germline V CDR1 and CDR2: DFQATT, SNEGSKA (reference sequence). V was cut by 1 base and J by 3 bases, with 19 bases left in between. This CDR3 reads CSARAPSTNRFYEQYF. The CDR3 DNA sequence: TGCAGTGCTAGAGCGCCTTCTACCAATCGTTTCTACGAGCAGTACTTC.

Comments on this clonotype: A read error may produce the germline difference seen at one junction end. The gene calls are TRBV6-6 and TRBJ2-1, with D perhaps being TRBD1 or TRBD2 (5 bases each). From germline, CDR1 is MNHNY and CDR2 SVGAGI (reference sequence). The CDR3 is 13 amino acids. CDR3 sequence (DNA): TGTGCCAGCGGTTACATGGGACGGACTGAGCAGTTCTTC. Its protein is CASGYMGRTEQFF.

The chain is built from TRBV12-3 or TRBV12-4 and TRBJ2-5; D tentatively reads TRBD1 or TRBD2 (6 bases each). This CDR3 is 14 amino acids long. The V and J ends lost 6 bases and 1 base respectively, with 12 bases between them. CDR3 residues: CASRAEGGQETQYF. CDR3 sequence (DNA): TGTGCCAGCAGGGCGGAGGGGGGCCAAGAGACCCAGTACTTC.

This chain uses TRBV29-1 with TRBJ2-1; no clear D gene. The CDR3 contains 13 residues. V lost 4 bases to trimming and J lost 9 bases, with 16 bases between them. The germline V gene has CDR1 SQVTM and CDR2 ANQGSEA. Here the CDR3 DNA reads TGCAGCGTTGGGCCAAGCCCGGCTCTTGAGCAGTTCTTC. As protein: CSVGPSPALEQFF.

The V call is TRBV25-1, the J call TRBJ1-1; TRBD1 aligns across 7 bases. Germline trimming cut 8 bases from V and 1 base from J; bases unmatched to any gene: 4. Germline-derived CDR1 and CDR2 are MGHDK and SYGVNS. The CDR3 loop spans 13 amino acids. The CDR3 loop reads CASVGGANTEAFF. The CDR3 nucleotides read TGTGCCAGCGTAGGGGGCGCGAACACTGAAGCTTTCTTT.

The chain links TRBV12-3 or TRBV12-4 to TRBJ1-4; TRBD1 matches at 10 bases. With 6 bases clipped from V and 10 bases from J, the junction kept 8 bases outside the gene matches. CDR3 length: 14 amino acids. This chain's CDR3 is CASSPGQGRGKLFF. CDR3 DNA sequence: TGTGCCAGCAGCCCGGGACAGGGGAGAGGAAAACTGTTTTTT.

The genes are TRBV5-1 and TRBJ1-4; no clear D. Germline V gives CDR1 SGHRS, CDR2 YFSETQ. V was clipped by 5 bases and J by 3 bases, with 14 bases between them. The CDR3 sequence is 15 residues long. CDR3 sequence: CASSPLLGPNEKLFF. As DNA, the CDR3 is TGCGCCAGCAGTCCCCTATTGGGTCCTAATGAAAAACTGTTTTTT.

The chain couples TRBV2 to TRBJ2-1; 14 positions agree with TRBD2. V lost 6 bases and J lost 8; bases outside the gene matches: 6. CDR1 and CDR2 from the germline V gene are SNHLY and FYNNEI. The CDR3 has 15 amino acids. The CDR3 spells CASRETSGGAHEQFF. Here the CDR3 DNA reads TGTGCCAGCAGGGAGACTAGCGGGGGGGCTCATGAGCAGTTCTTC.

CDR3 in amino acids: CASSLDGAQETQYF. CDR3 nucleotides: TGTGCCAGCAGCTTGGACGGCGCCCAAGAGACCCAGTACTTC. This chain joins TRBV5-6 and TRBJ2-5, with D unclear. Per germline, CDR1 SGHDT and CDR2 YYEEEE. This CDR3 has 14 residues. Trimming cost V 0 bases and J 1 base, with 7 bases left between them.

This clonotype turned up a few times. The chain recombines TRBV4-1 with TRBJ2-7; D is perhaps TRBD1 or TRBD2 (5 bases each). The germline CDR1 and CDR2 sequences are MGHRA and YSYEKL. Trimming took off 2 bases at V and 7 bases at J, with 18 bases between the two ends. The CDR3 consists of 15 residues. This CDR3 reads CASSQPGTGLREQYF. Written as DNA, the CDR3 is TGCGCCAGCAGCCAACCCGGGACGGGTCTTCGAGAGCAGTACTTC.

This clonotype was counted a single time. At one boundary the junction diverges from the germline segment, which might be a read error. The gene calls are TRBV7-9 and TRBJ2-5; D may be TRBD1 or TRBD2 (5 bases each). This CDR3 has 15 residues. The germline V gene encodes CDR1 SEHNR and CDR2 FQNEAQ (reference sequence). The CDR3 DNA follows: TGTGCCAGCAGCCGCAGGGACGGAGGCGAAGAGGCCCAGTACTTC. Protein sequence: CASSRRDGGEEAQYF.

This rearrangement joins TRBV7-2 to TRBJ2-5, with D perhaps assigned TRBD1 or TRBD2 (6 bases each). V lost 4 bases, J lost 5 bases, and 17 bases lay in between. Germline CDR1 is SGHTA and CDR2 is FQGNSA. The CDR3 runs 15 residues. The CDR3 region is CASSSIGGRGETQYF. The CDR3 DNA reads TGTGCCAGCAGCTCAATAGGGGGTCGGGGGGAGACCCAGTACTTC.

This clonotype appeared a few times. This sequence joins TRBV20-1 and TRBJ2-3; 7 bases align to TRBD2. The CDR3 extends over 14 amino acids. The V gene's germline CDR1 is DFQATT and CDR2 SNEGSKA (reference sequence). The V gene end was trimmed by 3 bases and the J gene end by 3 bases; junction bases not matched to a gene: 6. DNA of the CDR3: TGCAGTGCTAGGGCCACAGCGGGGACAGATACGCAGTATTTT. This translates into CSARATAGTDTQYF.

There are a few counts of this clonotype. The V gene is TRBV12-3 or TRBV12-4, the J gene TRBJ2-5, with a possible D match to TRBD1 (5 bases). Trimming shortened V by 4 bases and J by 5 bases, and 17 bases separated the two germline ends. This CDR3 region has 15 residues. In DNA, the CDR3 is TGTGCCAGCAGTTACCTATTTGGGGCTCGGGAGACCCAGTACTTC. This translates into CASSYLFGARETQYF.

This chain uses TRBV7-2 with TRBJ2-7, with 12 bases aligning to TRBD1. This CDR3 comprises 15 residues. J gave up 4 bases and V 5 bases, and 6 bases lay outside the gene matches. Germline V gene data show CDR1 as SGHTA and CDR2 as FQGNSA. The CDR3 protein is CASSGRDRGRYEQYF. The CDR3 nucleotides read TGTGCCAGCAGCGGTCGGGACAGGGGGCGATACGAGCAGTACTTC. Filled out from reference TRBV7-2 and TRBJ2-7, the complete variable domain reads GAGVSQSPSNKVTEKGKDVELRCDPISGHTALYWYRQSLGQGLEFLIYFQGNSAPDKSGLPSDRFSAERTGGSVSTLTIQRTQQEDSAVYLCASSGRDRGRYEQYFGPGTRLTVT.

This chain's CDR3 is CASSPRGARGDTQYF. The CDR3 DNA follows: TGTGCCAGCTCACCACGGGGGGCGCGAGGAGATACGCAGTATTTT. The chain couples TRBV18 to TRBJ2-3, with D perhaps TRBD1 or TRBD2 (6 bases each). The CDR3 has 15 residues. Trimming removed 1 base at V and 5 bases at J, with 13 bases between. Germline V lookup: CDR1 KGHSH, CDR2 LQKENI.

This clonotype turned up a few times. One junction end does not reproduce the germline sequence, and a read error may be involved. The rearrangement uses TRBV20-1 and TRBJ2-1, with D unclear. The CDR3 consists of 11 residues. Germline V gene sequence: CDR1 DFQATT, CDR2 SNEGSKA (reference sequence). The CDR3 sequence: CSADSYSEQFF. CDR3 nucleotides: TGCAGTGCTGACTCTTACAGTGAGCAGTTCTTC.

This clonotype was counted between two and nine times. The rearrangement links TRBV4-3 to TRBJ1-2, with D perhaps matching TRBD1 (5 bases). V was trimmed by 0 bases and J by 7 bases, leaving 18 bases between them. The CDR3 runs 16 residues. Germline lookup yields CDR1 LGHNA and CDR2 YSLEER. CDR3 nucleotide sequence: TGCGCCAGCAGCCAAGAAGGGGCCGGGGGGTCTGGTGGCTACACCTTC. This encodes CASSQEGAGGSGGYTF.

This clonotype was recorded a few times. V gene TRBV6-2 or TRBV6-3 combines with J gene TRBJ2-1; D gene uncertain. The V end lost 5 bases, the J end lost 10 bases, and 9 bases lay between the germline ends. The length of the CDR3 is 11 residues. CDR1 and CDR2 (germline): MNHEY, SVGEGT. CDR3 region: CASSQFGEQFF. The CDR3 region has the DNA TGTGCCAGCAGTCAGTTCGGAGAGCAGTTCTTC.

V gene TRBV15 combines with J gene TRBJ2-7; 13 nucleotides line up with TRBD2. The CDR3 loop spans 17 amino acids. Trimming removed 5 bases from V and 5 bases from J; junction bases left unmatched: 12. CDR1 is LNHNV and CDR2 is YYDKDF in the germline V gene (reference sequence). In DNA form, the CDR3 reads TGTGCCACCAGCGCCTCGACTAGCGGGGGGCTCCCCGACGAGCAGTACTTC. The encoded protein is CATSASTSGGLPDEQYF.